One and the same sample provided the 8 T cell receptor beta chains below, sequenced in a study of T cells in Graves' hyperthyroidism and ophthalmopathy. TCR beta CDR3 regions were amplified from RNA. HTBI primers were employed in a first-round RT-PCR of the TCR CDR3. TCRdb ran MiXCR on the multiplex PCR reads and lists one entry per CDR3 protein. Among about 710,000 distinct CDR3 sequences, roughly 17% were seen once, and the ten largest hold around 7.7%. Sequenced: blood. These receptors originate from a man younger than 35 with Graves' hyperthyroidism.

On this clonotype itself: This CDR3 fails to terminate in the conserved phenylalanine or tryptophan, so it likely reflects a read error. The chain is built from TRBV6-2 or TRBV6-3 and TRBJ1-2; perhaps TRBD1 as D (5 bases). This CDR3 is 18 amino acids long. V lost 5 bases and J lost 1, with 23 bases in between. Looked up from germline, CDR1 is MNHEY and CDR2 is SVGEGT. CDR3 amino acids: CASSRTPGLDTLNYGYTL. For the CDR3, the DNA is TGTGCCAGCAGTCGAACCCCGGGACTTGACACGCTTAACTATGGCTACACCCTC.

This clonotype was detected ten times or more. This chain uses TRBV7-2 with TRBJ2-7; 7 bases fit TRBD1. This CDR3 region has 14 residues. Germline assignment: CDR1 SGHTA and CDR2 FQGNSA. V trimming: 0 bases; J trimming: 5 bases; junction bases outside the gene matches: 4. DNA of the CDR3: TGTGCCAGCAGCTTAGCAGGGGGCGACGACGAGCAGTACTTC. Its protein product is CASSLAGGDDEQYF.

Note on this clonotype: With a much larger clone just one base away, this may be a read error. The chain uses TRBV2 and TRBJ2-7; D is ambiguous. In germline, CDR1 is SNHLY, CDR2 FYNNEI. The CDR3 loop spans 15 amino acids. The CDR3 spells CASSEEWRSAYGQYF. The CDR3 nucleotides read TGTGCCAGCAGTGAAGAGTGGCGGTCTGCCTACGGGCAGTACTTC.

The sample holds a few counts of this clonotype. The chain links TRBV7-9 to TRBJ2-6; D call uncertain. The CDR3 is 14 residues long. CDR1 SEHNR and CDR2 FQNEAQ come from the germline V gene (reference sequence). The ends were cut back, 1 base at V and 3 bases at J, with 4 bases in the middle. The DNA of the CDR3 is TGTGCCAGCAGCTTAGTGGTTGGGGCCAACGTCCTGACTTTC. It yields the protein CASSLVVGANVLTF.

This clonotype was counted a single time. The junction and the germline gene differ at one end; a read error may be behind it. The CDR3 spells CASSQGAGRGINGQFF. The CDR3 nucleotides read TGTGCCAGCAGCCAAGGGGCGGGAAGGGGGATCAATGGGCAGTTCTTC. The chain employs TRBV28 and TRBJ2-1, with D perhaps given as TRBD1 or TRBD2 (6 bases each). The germline V gene encodes CDR1 MDHEN and CDR2 SYDVKM. The CDR3 is 16 amino acids.

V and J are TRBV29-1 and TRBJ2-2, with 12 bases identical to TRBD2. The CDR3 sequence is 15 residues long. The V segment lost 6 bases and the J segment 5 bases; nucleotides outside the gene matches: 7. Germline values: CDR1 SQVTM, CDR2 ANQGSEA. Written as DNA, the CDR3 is TGCAGCGTGTCGACTAGCGGGAGCGGAACCGGGGAGCTGTTTTTT. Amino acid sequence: CSVSTSGSGTGELFF.

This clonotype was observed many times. Here the CDR3 DNA reads TGTGCCTGGACCACCGCCTACGAGCAGTACTTC. Translated, it gives CAWTTAYEQYF. The rearrangement uses TRBV30 and TRBJ2-7; D gene ambiguous. CDR1 and CDR2 from the germline V gene are GTSNPN and SVGIG (reference sequence). Trimming cost V 4 bases and J 2 bases, with 6 bases left between them. CDR3 size: 11 residues.

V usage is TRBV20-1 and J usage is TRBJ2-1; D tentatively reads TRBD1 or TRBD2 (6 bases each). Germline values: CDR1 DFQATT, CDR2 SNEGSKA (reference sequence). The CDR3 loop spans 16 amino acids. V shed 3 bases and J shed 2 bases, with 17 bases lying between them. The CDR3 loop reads CSASPGGRVPYNEQFF. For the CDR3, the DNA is TGCAGTGCTAGCCCCGGGGGCCGGGTTCCCTACAATGAGCAGTTCTTC.